This T cell receptor beta chain is drawn from a study of T cell repertoires in cytomegalovirus infection. Overall study context: Carrying CMV and the relevant HLA type showed in public TCR beta signatures.

The CDR3 is 16 amino acids. Unmatched junction bases numbered 9, after V lost 4 bases and J lost 3 bases. Germline V CDR1 and CDR2: SGHRS, YFSETQ. This clonotype turned up a few times. Its antigen is unidentified. Study conclusions and caveats: Carriage of CMV together with the relevant HLA was identifiable through cumulative public TCR beta family frequency. Within the response measured ex vivo, HLA-C-restricted CMV-specific TCR beta clonotypes were dominant.

Using its own MiXCR run on the reads, TCRdb lists one record per CDR3 protein. The table records over 150,000 distinct CDR3 sequences, around 20% of them present only once. The material sequenced was PBMCs. The rearrangement links TRBV5-1 to TRBJ2-3, with 9 nucleotides matching TRBD1. This sequence originates from a human donor in good health (CMV status not recorded). Some clones in this sample may be carry-over from other donors' samples. The CDR3 protein is CASSTGQGSWTDTQYF. CDR3 nucleotides: TGCGCCAGCAGCACCGGACAGGGGAGTTGGACAGATACGCAGTATTTT.